A single sample gave rise to the 30 T cell receptor beta chains below, sequenced in a study of early stage breast cancer tumors. Produced via immunoSEQ multiplex PCR; TCRdb's table is partial and in-frame only. The sample yields about 51,000 clones, around 80% seen once. The specimen sequenced was blood. These receptors originate from a person in their 40s with breast cancer.

This chain connects TRBV15 to TRBJ2-3, with 12 bases aligning to TRBD2. V shed 7 bases, J shed 3 bases, and the junction held 2 bases outside the gene matches. Germline V gives CDR1 LNHNV, CDR2 YYDKDF (reference sequence). The CDR3 runs 14 residues. The CDR3 protein is CATKTSGSTDTQYF. DNA of the CDR3: TGTGCCACCAAGACTAGCGGGAGTACAGATACGCAGTATTTT.

The chain has TRBV30 and TRBJ2-1, with D unclear. V was pared by 1 base and J by 0 bases, with 4 bases between. The CDR3 is 13 residues long. Germline-derived CDR1 and CDR2 are GTSNPN and SVGIG (reference sequence). CDR3: CAWSESSYNEQFF. The CDR3, as DNA: TGTGCCTGGAGTGAGAGCTCCTACAATGAGCAGTTCTTC.

The rearrangement uses TRBV9 and TRBJ2-1, with TRBD2 matching 11 bases. The CDR3 length is 18 residues. Germline loops: CDR1 SGDLS, CDR2 YYNGEE. V was pared by 4 bases and J by 1 base, with 10 bases of the junction left unmatched. CDR3 sequence: CASSPPSGRFRSYNEQFF. The CDR3 DNA follows: TGTGCCAGCAGCCCACCTAGCGGGAGGTTTCGGTCCTACAATGAGCAGTTCTTC.

The gene calls are TRBV2 and TRBJ2-5; tentative D call: TRBD1 (6 bases). Germline V CDR1 and CDR2: SNHLY, FYNNEI. V lost 4 bases, J lost 2 bases, and 11 bases lay in between. This CDR3 has 14 residues. The CDR3 reads CASSVQGGQETQYF. As DNA, the CDR3 is TGTGCCAGCAGTGTACAGGGTGGGCAAGAGACCCAGTACTTC.

This clone was observed a single time. CDR3 nucleotide sequence: TGTGCCAGTAGTATTGAGCGGGAGGTTGGGACCCAGTACTTC. Translation gives CASSIEREVGTQYF. J is TRBJ2-5 and V is TRBV19, with 9 bases lining up with TRBD2. Per the germline V gene, CDR1 is LNHDA and CDR2 is SQIVND (reference sequence). This CDR3 is 14 amino acids long. V gave up 3 bases and J gave up 7 bases; unmatched junction bases: 6.

The chain links TRBV11-2 to TRBJ2-1, with TRBD1 matching 8 bases. The CDR3 is 15 amino acids. Unmatched junction bases numbered 8, after V lost 6 bases and J lost 4 bases. Germline CDR1 SGHAT, CDR2 FQNNGV. The CDR3 reads CASRRDRGPYNEQFF. CDR3 in DNA: TGTGCCAGCAGACGCGACAGGGGACCTTACAATGAGCAGTTCTTC.

This sequence joins TRBV9 and TRBJ2-1; 7 bases line up with TRBD2. Trimming removed 3 bases from V and 0 bases from J; junction bases left unmatched: 6. This CDR3 has 16 amino acids. Germline CDR1 is SGDLS and CDR2 is YYNGEE. CDR3 amino acids: CASSALTGGSYNEQFF. The CDR3 DNA reads as TGTGCCAGCAGCGCTCTTACGGGGGGCTCCTACAATGAGCAGTTCTTC.

This chain joins TRBV7-3 and TRBJ2-3; weak D call: TRBD2 (6 bases). There are 16 residues in the CDR3. Germline CDR1 reads SGHTA; CDR2 reads FQGTGA. V was cut by 2 bases and J by 1 base, with 13 bases left in between. The CDR3 is CASSLGGEDGTDTQYF. The CDR3 DNA sequence: TGTGCCAGCAGCTTAGGCGGGGAGGACGGCACAGATACGCAGTATTTT. The entire variable domain, with the rest obtained from reference TRBV7-3 and TRBJ2-3, is as follows: GAGVSQTPSNKVTEKGKYVELRCDPISGHTALYWYRQSLGQGPEFLIYFQGTGAADDSGLPNDRFFAVRPEGSVSTLKIQRTERGDSAVYLCASSLGGEDGTDTQYFGPGTRLTVL.

This sequence joins TRBV2 and TRBJ2-1; D gene uncertain. Trimming cost V 7 bases and J 6 bases, with 13 bases left between them. This CDR3 has 13 amino acids. The germline gives CDR1 SNHLY, CDR2 FYNNEI. CDR3 in amino acids: CASNGVGSNEQFF. For the CDR3, the DNA is TGTGCCAGCAATGGGGTAGGAAGCAATGAGCAGTTCTTC.

The J gene is TRBJ1-2, the V gene TRBV14; a possible D gene is TRBD1 (6 bases). V lost 1 base and J 14 bases, leaving 14 bases between the germline ends. Germline CDR1 and CDR2: SGHDN and FVKESK. CDR3 size: 12 residues. CDR3 nucleotide sequence: TGTGCCAGCAGCCAAGTCCATGACAGGCTTACCTTC. It specifies CASSQVHDRLTF.

V usage is TRBV5-5 and J usage is TRBJ2-1; no clear D gene. Between the trimmed V and J ends, which lost 3 bases and 0 bases, there was a span of 7 bases. The CDR3 runs to 14 residues. Germline V gives CDR1 SGHKS, CDR2 YYEKEE (reference sequence). CDR3 sequence (DNA): TGTGCCAGCAGCTCGGTCTACTCCTACAATGAGCAGTTCTTC. This sequence encodes CASSSVYSYNEQFF.

V and J are TRBV5-5 and TRBJ2-7; TRBD1 might be the D (6 bases). CDR1 SGHKS and CDR2 YYEKEE come from the germline V gene (reference sequence). Trimming took 1 base from V and 6 from J, leaving 17 bases between them. This CDR3 comprises 15 residues. The CDR3 DNA sequence: TGTGCCAGCAGCTTGTGGGGGCAGGCCTTCGGCGAGCAGTACTTC. Protein sequence: CASSLWGQAFGEQYF. The complete variable domain, with remaining parts taken from reference TRBV5-5 and TRBJ2-7, reads DAGVTQSPTHLIKTRGQQVTLRCSPISGHKSVSWYQQVLGQGPQFIFQYYEKEERGRGNFPDRFSARQFPNYSSELNVNALLLGDSALYLCASSLWGQAFGEQYFGPGTRLTVT.

The chain joins TRBV25-1 to TRBJ1-2; 8 bases match TRBD1. V shed 5 bases, J shed 8 bases, and the junction held 7 bases outside the gene matches. Germline CDR1 reads MGHDK; CDR2 reads SYGVNS. The length of the CDR3 is 13 residues. CDR3 protein: CASSQDRVEGYTF. The CDR3 coding sequence is TGTGCCAGCAGTCAGGACAGGGTAGAGGGCTACACCTTC.

This clone was detected only once. This chain connects TRBV18 to TRBJ1-2, with unresolved D. Germline V gives CDR1 KGHSH, CDR2 LQKENI. V was shortened by 2 bases and J by 2 bases, with 9 bases between the two germline ends. The CDR3 is made up of 14 amino acids. The DNA for the CDR3 is TGTGCCAGCTCACCATCCGACGGGAACTATGGCTACACCTTC. Translating it yields CASSPSDGNYGYTF.

The rearrangement joins TRBV4-1 to TRBJ2-1; D unresolved. Between the trimmed V and J ends, which lost 4 bases and 9 bases, there was a span of 16 bases. The CDR3 loop spans 14 amino acids. From germline, CDR1 is MGHRA and CDR2 YSYEKL. The CDR3 here is CASSLTGPSPEQFF. In DNA form, the CDR3 reads TGCGCCAGCAGCCTAACTGGGCCCTCTCCTGAGCAGTTCTTC.

The rearrangement uses TRBV7-6 and TRBJ2-7; D remains ambiguous. Germline V gene sequence: CDR1 SGHVS, CDR2 FNYEAQ. V lost 4 bases and J lost 5, with 12 bases in between. This CDR3 contains 13 residues. As DNA, the CDR3 is TGTGCCAGCAGCTCCGGACCATCGAACGAGCAGTACTTC. It translates to CASSSGPSNEQYF.

The CDR3 loop reads CASAPTGRLQPQHF. CDR3 DNA sequence: TGTGCTAGTGCCCCGACAGGGAGGCTTCAGCCCCAGCATTTT. The chain is built from TRBV12-5 and TRBJ1-5; 7 nucleotides line up with TRBD1. The junction had 9 bases not matched to a gene; V was cut back by 7 bases and J by 6 bases. The CDR3 sequence is 14 residues long. Looked up from germline, CDR1 is LGHNT and CDR2 is FRNRAP.

The V call is TRBV7-9, the J call TRBJ2-5, with TRBD2 matching over 10 bases. V was pared by 2 bases and J by 5 bases, with 11 bases of the junction left unmatched. Germline CDR1 SEHNR, CDR2 FQNEAQ (reference sequence). CDR3 length equals 17 residues. CDR3 region: CASSLPLAGDERETQYF. CDR3 in DNA: TGTGCCAGCAGCTTACCCCTAGCGGGAGACGAGCGTGAGACCCAGTACTTC.

This clone appeared a few times. V usage is TRBV29-1 and J usage is TRBJ2-7; D is perhaps TRBD2 (6 bases). Trimming shortened V by 4 bases and J by 7 bases, and 11 bases separated the two germline ends. CDR1 is SQVTM, CDR2 ANQGSEA, per germline. The CDR3 has 11 amino acids. This CDR3 reads CSVGSAGEQYF. The DNA of the CDR3 is TGCAGCGTTGGGTCGGCGGGGGAGCAGTACTTC.

This chain links TRBV2 with TRBJ2-3; 13 bases are shared with TRBD2. This CDR3 is built from 18 residues. After removal of 11 bases from V and 4 bases from J, the junction contained 18 bases not matched to a gene. CDR1 is SNHLY and CDR2 is FYNNEI in the germline V gene. CDR3 bases: TGTGCCGGTAGTGGGACTAGCGGGATCCGCGGGGCGGCAGATACGCAGTATTTT. It specifies CAGSGTSGIRGAADTQYF.

This clone was counted a few times. This sample also contains other DNA sequences that code for the same CDR3. V and J are TRBV19 and TRBJ2-7; D gene ambiguous. V was clipped by 1 base and J by 3 bases, with 10 bases between them. The CDR3 length is 14 residues. Germline assignment: CDR1 LNHDA and CDR2 SQIVND (reference sequence). This chain's CDR3 is CASSIVGFGYEQYF. CDR3 sequence (DNA): TGTGCCAGTAGTATAGTCGGGTTTGGCTACGAGCAGTACTTC. Drawing the rest from reference TRBV19 and TRBJ2-7, the complete variable domain is DGGITQSPKYLFRKEGQNVTLSCEQNLNHDAMYWYRQDPGQGLRLIYYSQIVNDFQKGDIAEGYSVSREKKESFPLTVTSAQKNPTAFYLCASSIVGFGYEQYFGPGTRLTVT.

V gene TRBV25-1 combines with J gene TRBJ2-1; D gene unclear. V shed 2 bases and J shed 8 bases, with 22 bases lying between them. The CDR3 extends over 17 amino acids. CDR1 and CDR2 (germline): MGHDK, SYGVNS. As DNA, the CDR3 is TGTGCCAGCAGTGAAAGGCCCTGGCTTCGCGCTAAGTATGAGCAGTTCTTC. It specifies CASSERPWLRAKYEQFF.

The chain employs TRBV7-9 and TRBJ2-1; no clear D gene. Trimming cost V 4 bases and J 12 bases, with 19 bases left between them. Germline V CDR1 and CDR2: SEHNR, FQNEAQ (reference sequence). The CDR3 consists of 14 residues. CDR3: CASSYLTPAELQFF. The DNA of the CDR3 is TGTGCCAGCAGCTATCTTACCCCGGCGGAGCTGCAGTTCTTC.

This chain joins TRBV18 and TRBJ2-1, with 7 bases aligning to TRBD1. The V segment lost 0 bases and the J segment 7 bases; nucleotides outside the gene matches: 3. The CDR3 has 14 residues. CDR1 KGHSH and CDR2 LQKENI come from the germline V gene. The CDR3 region is CASSPPNRGNEQFF. CDR3 nucleotide sequence: TGTGCCAGCTCACCACCAAACAGGGGAAATGAGCAGTTCTTC.

The chain recombines TRBV4-1 with TRBJ1-1, with a weak D call TRBD1 (5 bases). This CDR3 contains 17 residues. The V end lost 4 bases, the J end lost 0 bases, and 18 bases lay between the germline ends. In germline, CDR1 is MGHRA, CDR2 YSYEKL. CDR3 bases: TGCGCCAGCAGCCCCAGACCCCCGGGGGGTCTGAACACTGAAGCTTTCTTT. Residues: CASSPRPPGGLNTEAFF.

The DNA for the CDR3 is TGTGCCAGCAGCGACCCTACGGGAGGCTACACCTTC. Translated, it gives CASSDPTGGYTF. The gene calls are TRBV6-1 and TRBJ1-2; D is undetermined. Per germline, CDR1 MNHNS and CDR2 SASEGT. This CDR3 has 12 amino acids. The V end was cut by 6 bases, the J end by 8 bases, with 13 bases between.

This clone was picked up one time. CDR3 region: CASSSARGVQETQYF. The CDR3 region has the DNA TGTGCCAGCAGCTCGGCGAGGGGAGTCCAAGAGACCCAGTACTTC. The chain links TRBV5-6 to TRBJ2-5; D may correspond to TRBD1 or TRBD2 (5 bases each). The CDR3 covers 15 residues. The germline gives CDR1 SGHDT, CDR2 YYEEEE. V was trimmed by 3 bases and J by 1 base, leaving 13 bases between them.

J is TRBJ2-7 and V is TRBV5-1; 9 bases map to TRBD1. Germline loops: CDR1 SGHRS, CDR2 YFSETQ. V trimming: 4 bases; J trimming: 6 bases; junction bases outside the gene matches: 8. There are 14 residues in the CDR3. The DNA of the CDR3 is TGCGCCAGCAGCCTATCCGGGACAGGGTTCGAGCAGTACTTC. The encoded protein is CASSLSGTGFEQYF. Full variable domain (missing parts from reference TRBV5-1 and TRBJ2-7): KAGVTQTPRYLIKTRGQQVTLSCSPISGHRSVSWYQQTPGQGLQFLFEYFSETQRNKGNFPGRFSGRQFSNSRSEMNVSTLELGDSALYLCASSLSGTGFEQYFGPGTRLTVT.

V and J are TRBV7-6 and TRBJ2-1; no clear D. Trimming shortened V by 1 base and J by 6 bases, and 7 bases separated the two germline ends. CDR3 length equals 13 residues. The germline V gene has CDR1 SGHVS and CDR2 FNYEAQ. CDR3 DNA: TGTGCCAGCAGCTTAGGGCACCTCAATGAGCAGTTCTTC. Encoded protein: CASSLGHLNEQFF.

The rearrangement links TRBV6-4 to TRBJ2-3; 11 bases map to TRBD2. CDR1 is MRHNA, CDR2 SNTAGT, per germline. The V and J ends lost 6 bases and 4 bases, in that order; junction bases with no gene match: 6. This CDR3 is 15 amino acids long. The DNA of the CDR3 is TGTGCCAGCAGGAGACTAGCGGGAAGGGCAGATACGCAGTATTTT. Translated: CASRRLAGRADTQYF.